Listed below are T cell receptor beta chains from one sample, sequenced in a study of cytomegalovirus exposure and HLA in healthy donors. Here immunoSEQ multiplex PCR was the method, and the copy in TCRdb shows in-frame clones only, minus some. The sample shows 100,000 or so clones, around three quarters of them seen only once. Sequencing was carried out using PBMCs. The receptors derive from a woman in her thirties or forties in good health and CMV-seronegative. CDR3s include the opening cysteine and the closing phenylalanine or tryptophan. Each record gives: CDR3 length, clone size, J gene, D gene, V gene, CDR3 DNA, CDR3 protein. D genes are given only for firm matches. Clone size is shown for a subset of rows, as once, few, many or a class of expanded clone.

>16|few|TRBJ1-1|.|TRBV16
TGTGCCAGCAGCCACGGACTCCCGACAGGGAACACTGAAGCTTTCTTT
CASSHGLPTGNTEAFF
>14|.|TRBJ1-1|TRBD1|TRBV15
TGTGCCACCAGCAGAGGGGACAGAAACTTTGAAGCTTTCTTT
CATSRGDRNFEAFF
>14|.|TRBJ1-1|TRBD1|TRBV6-1
TGTGCCAGCACCCGACAGGGACCGTCCACCGAAGCTTTCTTT
CASTRQGPSTEAFF
>16|.|TRBJ2-1|TRBD1|TRBV7-9
TGTGCCAGCAGCGAAAGGTGGGGACAGGGGTACAATGAGCAGTTCTTC
CASSERWGQGYNEQFF
>14|once|TRBJ2-7|.|TRBV27
TGTGCCAGCAGTTTAGGAGGCAGGATCTACGAGCAGTACTTC
CASSLGGRIYEQYF
>13|.|TRBJ2-3|.|TRBV18
TGTGCCAGCTCCCGCGGGGATGCAGATACGCAGTATTTT
CASSRGDADTQYF
>12|once|TRBJ1-2|TRBD1|TRBV7-2
TGTGCCAGCAGCCCAACAGGGGGAGGCTACACCTTC
CASSPTGGGYTF
>15|.|TRBJ1-1|.|TRBV5-4
TGTGCCAGCAGCGTTGTGGATGGCGGGAACACTGAAGCTTTCTTT
CASSVVDGGNTEAFF
>13|.|TRBJ2-1|.|TRBV5-6
TGTGCCAGCAGCTTCGGGGGGCTCAATGAGCAGTTCTTC
CASSFGGLNEQFF
>17|.|TRBJ1-4|.|TRBV7-9
TGTGCCAGCAGCTCTACAGGGAGGGGTAGAGCTAATGAAAAACTGTTTTTT
CASSSTGRGRANEKLFF
>14|.|TRBJ2-1|TRBD1|TRBV4-2
TGTGCCAGCAGCCTCGGACAGGGGGCTCAAGAGCAGTTCTTC
CASSLGQGAQEQFF
>14|medium-sized|TRBJ2-7|.|TRBV10-1
TGCGCCAGCAGTGAATCCGGGTCTCCTTACGAGCAGTACTTC
CASSESGSPYEQYF
>12|.|TRBJ1-1|.|TRBV7-2
TGTGCCAGCAGCCCAGTTAACACTGAAGCTTTCTTT
CASSPVNTEAFF
>16|.|TRBJ2-1|.|TRBV9
TGTGCCAGCAGCGTAGAACGGGGTAGCTCCTACAATGAGCAGTTCTTC
CASSVERGSSYNEQFF
>14|.|TRBJ2-5|TRBD2|TRBV7-2
TGTGCCAGCAGTCCTAGCGGGGGGGGGAAGACCCAGTACTTC
CASSPSGGGKTQYF
>16|.|TRBJ2-2|TRBD1|TRBV19
TGTGCCAGTAGTATGGGACAGGGGTCGCCCCCCGGGGAGCTGTTTTTT
CASSMGQGSPPGELFF
>14|.|TRBJ2-5|TRBD2|TRBV27
TGTGCCAGCAGTTTCGGACTAGACCCAGGGACCCAGTACTTC
CASSFGLDPGTQYF
>17|.|TRBJ1-6|TRBD1|TRBV27
TGTGCCAGCAGGGACAGGGGCTTTCTATTCAATAATTCACCCCTCCACTTT
CASRDRGFLFNNSPLHF
>15|.|TRBJ1-2|TRBD1|TRBV30
TGTGCCTTCCAACTCGGACAGGGCGAAAACTATGGCTACACCTTC
CAFQLGQGENYGYTF
>13|few|TRBJ1-3|.|TRBV7-2
TGTGCCAGCAGCTCTAATAGCGGAAACACCATATATTTT
CASSSNSGNTIYF
>13|.|TRBJ1-1|.|TRBV5-6
TGTGCCAGCAGCTTGTGGGGCGAGCCTGAAGCTTTCTTT
CASSLWGEPEAFF
>14|.|TRBJ2-1|TRBD2|TRBV27
TGTGCCAGCAGTTTAGGACTAGCGGGCAATGAGCAGTTCTTC
CASSLGLAGNEQFF
>15|.|TRBJ2-2|TRBD2|TRBV7-2
TGTGCCAGCAGCTTAAGCGGGGGAGGGACCGGGGAGCTGTTTTTT
CASSLSGGGTGELFF
>17|once|TRBJ2-7|.|TRBV21-1
TGTGCCAGCAGCACGATGGGGGGGCGCACCTCACTTCACCAGGAGTACTTC
CASSTMGGRTSLHQEYF
>15|few|TRBJ2-2|.|TRBV6-1
TGTGCCAGCAGTCCAACAGGAGGGGACACCGGGGAGCTGTTTTTT
CASSPTGGDTGELFF
>14|.|TRBJ1-1|TRBD1|TRBV30
TGTGCCTGGAGTCTAGACAGGGGATACGCTGAAGCTTTCTTT
CAWSLDRGYAEAFF
>12|once|TRBJ2-1|.|TRBV11-2
TGTGCCAGCAGCTTAGATGCGAGCGAGCAGTTCTTC
CASSLDASEQFF
>14|.|TRBJ2-3|.|TRBV14
TGTGCCAGCAGTAAGTCAGGAAGAACAGATACGCAGTATTTT
CASSKSGRTDTQYF
>17|.|TRBJ1-6|.|TRBV27
TGTGCCAGCAGTTTAGCTAGGTCCGGGAGTCGTAATTCACCCCTCCACTTT
CASSLARSGSRNSPLHF
>16|.|TRBJ2-7|TRBD2|TRBV2
TGTGCCAGCAGTGAAGCGGGACTAGTGATGGCGAACGAGCAGTACTTC
CASSEAGLVMANEQYF